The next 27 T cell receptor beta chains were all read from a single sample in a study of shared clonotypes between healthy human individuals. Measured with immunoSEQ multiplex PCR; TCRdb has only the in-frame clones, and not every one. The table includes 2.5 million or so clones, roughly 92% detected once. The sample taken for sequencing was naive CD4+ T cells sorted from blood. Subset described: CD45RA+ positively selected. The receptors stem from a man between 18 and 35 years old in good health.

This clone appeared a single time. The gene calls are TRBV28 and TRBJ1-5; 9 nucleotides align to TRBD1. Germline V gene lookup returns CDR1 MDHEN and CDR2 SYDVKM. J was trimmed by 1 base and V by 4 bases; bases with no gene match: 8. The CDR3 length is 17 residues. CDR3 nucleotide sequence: TGTGCCAGCAGTTCGCCCCCGACAGGGGGAAGCAATCAGCCCCAGCATTTT. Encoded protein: CASSSPPTGGSNQPQHF. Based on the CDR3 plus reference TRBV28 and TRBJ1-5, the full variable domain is DVKVTQSSRYLVKRTGEKVFLECVQDMDHENMFWYRQDPGLGLRLIYFSYDVKMKEKGDIPEGYSVSREKKERFSLILESASTNQTSMYLCASSSPPTGGSNQPQHFGDGTRLSIL.

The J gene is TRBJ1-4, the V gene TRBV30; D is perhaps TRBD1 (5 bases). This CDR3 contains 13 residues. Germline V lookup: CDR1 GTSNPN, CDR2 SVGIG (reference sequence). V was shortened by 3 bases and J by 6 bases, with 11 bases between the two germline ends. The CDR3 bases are TGTGCCTGGAGGGCAGGGAGGGATGAAAAACTGTTTTTT. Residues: CAWRAGRDEKLFF. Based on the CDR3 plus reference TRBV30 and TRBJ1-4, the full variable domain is SQTIHQWPATLVQPVGSPLSLECTVEGTSNPNLYWYRQAAGRGLQLLFYSVGIGQISSEVPQNLSASRPQDRQFILSSKKLLLSDSGFYLCAWRAGRDEKLFFGSGTQLSVL.

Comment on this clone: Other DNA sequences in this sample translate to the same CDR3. DNA of the CDR3: TGTGCCAGCAGTGAAAGGGTGGGCAATCAGCCCCAGCATTTT. This codes for CASSERVGNQPQHF. The rearrangement uses TRBV2 and TRBJ1-5; D gene uncertain. With 2 bases removed from V and 2 bases from J, the gap between germline ends came to 7 bases. This CDR3 is 14 amino acids long. CDR1 SNHLY and CDR2 FYNNEI come from the germline V gene.

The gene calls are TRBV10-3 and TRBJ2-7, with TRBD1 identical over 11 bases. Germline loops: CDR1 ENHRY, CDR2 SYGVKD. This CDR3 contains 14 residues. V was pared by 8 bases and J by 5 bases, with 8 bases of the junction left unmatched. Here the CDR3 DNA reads TGTGCCATCCGGGGGACAGGGGGAATCGACGAGCAGTACTTC. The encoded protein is CAIRGTGGIDEQYF.

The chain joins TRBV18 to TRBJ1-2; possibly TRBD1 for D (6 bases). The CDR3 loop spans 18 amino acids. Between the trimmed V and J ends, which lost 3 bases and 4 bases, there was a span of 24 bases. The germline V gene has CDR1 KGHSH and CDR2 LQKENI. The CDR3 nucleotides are TGTGCCAGCTCACCGTTGCCGTCCAGGGGCGATTACGTCTATGGCTACACCTTC. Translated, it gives CASSPLPSRGDYVYGYTF.

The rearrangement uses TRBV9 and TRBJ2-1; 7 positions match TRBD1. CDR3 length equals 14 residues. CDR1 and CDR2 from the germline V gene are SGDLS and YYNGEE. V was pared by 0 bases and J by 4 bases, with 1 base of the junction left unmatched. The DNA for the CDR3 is TGTGCCAGCAGCGTAGCACAGGGGTACAATGAGCAGTTCTTC. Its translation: CASSVAQGYNEQFF. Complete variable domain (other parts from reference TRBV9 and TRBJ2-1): DSGVTQTPKHLITATGQRVTLRCSPRSGDLSVYWYQQSLDQGLQFLIQYYNGEERAKGNILERFSAQQFPDLHSELNLSSLELGDSALYFCASSVAQGYNEQFFGPGTRLTVL.

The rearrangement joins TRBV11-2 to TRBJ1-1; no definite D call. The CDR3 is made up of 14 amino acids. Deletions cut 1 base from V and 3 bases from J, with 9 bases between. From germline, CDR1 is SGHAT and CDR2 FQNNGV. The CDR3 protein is CASSLVPDHTEAFF. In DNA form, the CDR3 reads TGTGCCAGCAGCTTAGTCCCGGATCACACTGAAGCTTTCTTT. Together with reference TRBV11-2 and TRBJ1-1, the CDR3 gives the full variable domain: EAGVAQSPRYKIIEKRQSVAFWCNPISGHATLYWYQQILGQGPKLLIQFQNNGVVDDSQLPKDRFSAERLKGVDSTLKIQPAKLEDSAVYLCASSLVPDHTEAFFGQGTRLTVV.

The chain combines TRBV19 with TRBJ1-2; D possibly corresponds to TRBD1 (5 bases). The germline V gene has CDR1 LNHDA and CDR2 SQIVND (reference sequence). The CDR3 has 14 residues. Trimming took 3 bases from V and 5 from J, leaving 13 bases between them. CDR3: CASSIGDGGYGYTF. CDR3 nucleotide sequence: TGTGCCAGTAGTATCGGGGACGGAGGGTATGGCTACACCTTC. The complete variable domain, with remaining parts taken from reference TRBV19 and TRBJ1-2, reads DGGITQSPKYLFRKEGQNVTLSCEQNLNHDAMYWYRQDPGQGLRLIYYSQIVNDFQKGDIAEGYSVSREKKESFPLTVTSAQKNPTAFYLCASSIGDGGYGYTFGSGTRLTVV.

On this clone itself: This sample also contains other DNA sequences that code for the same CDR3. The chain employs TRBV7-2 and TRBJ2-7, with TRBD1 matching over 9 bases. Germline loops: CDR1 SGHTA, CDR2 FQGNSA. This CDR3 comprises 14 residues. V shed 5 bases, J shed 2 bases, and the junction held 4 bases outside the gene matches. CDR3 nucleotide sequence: TGTGCCAGCAGCCCCGGGACAGGGCCCTACGAGCAGTACTTC. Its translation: CASSPGTGPYEQYF. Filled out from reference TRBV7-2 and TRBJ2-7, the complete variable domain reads GAGVSQSPSNKVTEKGKDVELRCDPISGHTALYWYRQSLGQGLEFLIYFQGNSAPDKSGLPSDRFSAERTGGSVSTLTIQRTQQEDSAVYLCASSPGTGPYEQYFGPGTRLTVT.

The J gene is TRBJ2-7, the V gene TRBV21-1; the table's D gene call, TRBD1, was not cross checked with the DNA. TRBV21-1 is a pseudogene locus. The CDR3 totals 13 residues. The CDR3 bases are TGTGCCAGCAGCAACAGGGTGTCAGGCGAGCAGTACTTC. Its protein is CASSNRVSGEQYF.

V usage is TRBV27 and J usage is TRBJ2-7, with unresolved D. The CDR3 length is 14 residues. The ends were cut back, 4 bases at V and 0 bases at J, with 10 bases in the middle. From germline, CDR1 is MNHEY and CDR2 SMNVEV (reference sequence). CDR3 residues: CASSYKGGSYEQYF. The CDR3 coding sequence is TGTGCCAGCAGTTACAAAGGCGGCTCCTACGAGCAGTACTTC.

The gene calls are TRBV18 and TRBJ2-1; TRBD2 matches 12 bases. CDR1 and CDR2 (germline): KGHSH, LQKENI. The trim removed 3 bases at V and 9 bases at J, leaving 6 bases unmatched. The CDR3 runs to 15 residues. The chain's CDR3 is CASSPGLAGLGEQFF. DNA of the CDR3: TGTGCCAGCTCACCCGGACTAGCGGGGCTAGGTGAGCAGTTCTTC.

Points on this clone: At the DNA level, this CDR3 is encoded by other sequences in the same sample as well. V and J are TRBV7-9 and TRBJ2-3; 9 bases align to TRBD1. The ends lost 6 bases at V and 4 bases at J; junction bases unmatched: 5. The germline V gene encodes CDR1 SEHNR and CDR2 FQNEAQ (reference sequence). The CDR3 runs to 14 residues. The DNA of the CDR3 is TGTGCCAGCAGTAGCGGACAGGGGTCAGATACGCAGTATTTT. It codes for CASSSGQGSDTQYF.

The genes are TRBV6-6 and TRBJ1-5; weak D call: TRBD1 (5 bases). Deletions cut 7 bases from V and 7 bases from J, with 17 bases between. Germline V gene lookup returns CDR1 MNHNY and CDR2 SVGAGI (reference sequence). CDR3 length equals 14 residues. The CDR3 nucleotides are TGTGCCAGCAATGGGGACGGATCGGAACAGCCCCAGCATTTT. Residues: CASNGDGSEQPQHF.

This CDR3 is CASSPGTGVGDTQYF. DNA of the CDR3: TGCGCCAGCAGTCCTGGGACAGGGGTCGGAGATACGCAGTATTTT. This chain links TRBV10-1 with TRBJ2-3; 10 bases line up with TRBD1. CDR1 and CDR2 (germline): WNHNN, SYGVQD (reference sequence). The CDR3 extends over 15 amino acids. The V segment lost 5 bases and the J segment 5 bases; nucleotides outside the gene matches: 7.

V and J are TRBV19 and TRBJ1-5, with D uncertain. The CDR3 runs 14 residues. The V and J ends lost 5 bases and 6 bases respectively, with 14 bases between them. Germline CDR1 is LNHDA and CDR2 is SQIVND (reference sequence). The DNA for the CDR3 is TGTGCCAGTAGTTCTCCGGACGGACGTCAGCCCCAGCATTTT. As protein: CASSSPDGRQPQHF.

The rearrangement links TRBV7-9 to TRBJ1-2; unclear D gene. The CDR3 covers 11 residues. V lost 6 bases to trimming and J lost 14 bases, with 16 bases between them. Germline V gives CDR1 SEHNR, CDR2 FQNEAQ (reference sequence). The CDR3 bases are TGTGCCAGCAGTCCGCATGGAGCCGAGACCTTC. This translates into CASSPHGAETF.

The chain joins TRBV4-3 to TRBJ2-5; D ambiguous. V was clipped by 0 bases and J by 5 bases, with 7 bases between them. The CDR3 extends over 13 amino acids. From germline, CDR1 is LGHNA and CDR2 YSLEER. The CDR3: CASSQDTWETQYF. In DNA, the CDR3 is TGCGCCAGCAGCCAAGATACTTGGGAGACCCAGTACTTC.

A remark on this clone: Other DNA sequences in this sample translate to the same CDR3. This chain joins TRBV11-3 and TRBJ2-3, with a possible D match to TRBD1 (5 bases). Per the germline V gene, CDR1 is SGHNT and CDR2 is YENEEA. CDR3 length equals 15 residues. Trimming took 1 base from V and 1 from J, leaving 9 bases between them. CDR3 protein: CASSLGGRGTDTQYF. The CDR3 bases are TGTGCCAGCAGCTTAGGGGGCAGGGGCACAGATACGCAGTATTTT.

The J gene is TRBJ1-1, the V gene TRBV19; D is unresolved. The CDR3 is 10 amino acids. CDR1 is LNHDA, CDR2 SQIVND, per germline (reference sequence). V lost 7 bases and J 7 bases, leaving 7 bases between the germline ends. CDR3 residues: CASTAGEAFF. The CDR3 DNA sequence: TGTGCCAGTACCGCAGGTGAAGCTTTCTTT.

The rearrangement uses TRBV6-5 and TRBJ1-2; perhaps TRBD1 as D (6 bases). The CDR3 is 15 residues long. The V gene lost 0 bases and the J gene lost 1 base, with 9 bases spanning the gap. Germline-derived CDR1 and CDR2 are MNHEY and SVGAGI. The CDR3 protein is CASSYSYRDNYGYTF. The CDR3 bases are TGTGCCAGCAGTTACTCGTACAGGGATAACTATGGCTACACCTTC.

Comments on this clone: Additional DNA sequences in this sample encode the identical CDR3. The CDR3 bases are TGTGCCAGCAGTTACTCGGGCGGTGGCTCCTACGAGCAGTACTTC. Translated, it gives CASSYSGGGSYEQYF. This rearrangement joins TRBV6-6 to TRBJ2-7; D uncertain. Germline CDR1 MNHNY, CDR2 SVGAGI (reference sequence). Trimming shortened V by 0 bases and J by 0 bases, and 9 bases separated the two germline ends. The CDR3 loop spans 15 amino acids.

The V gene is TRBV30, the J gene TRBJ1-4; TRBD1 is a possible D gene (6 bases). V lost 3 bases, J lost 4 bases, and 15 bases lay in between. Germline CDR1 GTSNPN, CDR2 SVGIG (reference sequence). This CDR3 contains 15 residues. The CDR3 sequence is CAWRVPGHLNEKLFF. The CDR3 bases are TGTGCCTGGAGGGTACCGGGACATCTTAATGAAAAACTGTTTTTT.

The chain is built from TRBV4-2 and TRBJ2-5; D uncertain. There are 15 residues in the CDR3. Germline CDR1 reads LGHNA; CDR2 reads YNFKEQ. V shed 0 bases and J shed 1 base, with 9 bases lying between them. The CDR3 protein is CASSQDNTGQETQYF. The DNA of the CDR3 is TGTGCCAGCAGCCAAGATAATACCGGCCAAGAGACCCAGTACTTC.

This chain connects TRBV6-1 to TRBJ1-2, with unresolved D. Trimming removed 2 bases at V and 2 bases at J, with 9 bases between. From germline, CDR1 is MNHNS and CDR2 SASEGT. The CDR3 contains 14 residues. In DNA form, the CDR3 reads TGTGCCAGCAGTGAAACATGGGCCAACTATGGCTACACCTTC. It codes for CASSETWANYGYTF.

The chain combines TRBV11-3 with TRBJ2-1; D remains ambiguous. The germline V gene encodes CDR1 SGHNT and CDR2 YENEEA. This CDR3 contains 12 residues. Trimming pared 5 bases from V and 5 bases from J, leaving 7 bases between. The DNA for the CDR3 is TGTGCCAGCAGCGTAACTAACAATGAGCAGTTCTTC. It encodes CASSVTNNEQFF.

The CDR3 here is CASSYDRVSNQPQHF. CDR3 sequence (DNA): TGTGCCAGCAGTTACGACAGGGTGAGCAATCAGCCCCAGCATTTT. The V gene is TRBV6-6, the J gene TRBJ1-5, with 7 bases aligning to TRBD1. This CDR3 is built from 15 residues. V lost 2 bases to trimming and J lost 1 base; unmatched junction nucleotides: 2. Germline V CDR1 and CDR2: MNHNY, SVGAGI (reference sequence).